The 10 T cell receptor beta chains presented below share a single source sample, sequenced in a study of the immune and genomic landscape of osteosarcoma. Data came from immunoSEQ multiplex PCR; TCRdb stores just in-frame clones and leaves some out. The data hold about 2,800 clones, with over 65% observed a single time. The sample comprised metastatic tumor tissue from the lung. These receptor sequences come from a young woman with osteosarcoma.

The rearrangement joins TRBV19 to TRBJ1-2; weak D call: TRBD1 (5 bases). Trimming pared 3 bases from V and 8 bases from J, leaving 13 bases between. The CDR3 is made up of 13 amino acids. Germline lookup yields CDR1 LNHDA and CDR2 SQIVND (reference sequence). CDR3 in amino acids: CASSIGQGGGYTF. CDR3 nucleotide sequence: TGTGCCAGTAGTATCGGGCAGGGTGGAGGCTACACCTTC.

For the CDR3, the DNA is TGTGCCAGCAGCGTAGGTATGGGAGGGGGAACAGATACGCAGTATTTT. It is translated as CASSVGMGGGTDTQYF. The rearrangement uses TRBV9 and TRBJ2-3; D perhaps matches TRBD2 (7 bases). The germline V and J ends were trimmed by 0 bases and 3 bases, with 14 bases remaining between them. Germline loops: CDR1 SGDLS, CDR2 YYNGEE. The CDR3 totals 16 residues.

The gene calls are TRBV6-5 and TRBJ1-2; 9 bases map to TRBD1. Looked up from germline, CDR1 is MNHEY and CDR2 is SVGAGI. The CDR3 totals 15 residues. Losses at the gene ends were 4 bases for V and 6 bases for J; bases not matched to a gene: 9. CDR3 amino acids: CASSCLQGAEDGYTF. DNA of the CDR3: TGTGCCAGCAGTTGCCTACAGGGGGCAGAGGATGGCTACACCTTC.

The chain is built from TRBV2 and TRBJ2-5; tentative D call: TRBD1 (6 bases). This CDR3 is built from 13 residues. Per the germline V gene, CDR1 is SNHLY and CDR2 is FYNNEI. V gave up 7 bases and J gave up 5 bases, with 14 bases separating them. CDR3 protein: CASNRFQGETQYF. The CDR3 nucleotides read TGTGCCAGCAACAGGTTTCAGGGGGAGACCCAGTACTTC.

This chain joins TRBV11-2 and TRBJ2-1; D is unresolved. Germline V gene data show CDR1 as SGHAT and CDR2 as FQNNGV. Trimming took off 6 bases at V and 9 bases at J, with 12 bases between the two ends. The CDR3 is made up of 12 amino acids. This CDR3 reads CASRYSQVEQFF. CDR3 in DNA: TGTGCCAGCAGGTATAGCCAGGTTGAGCAGTTCTTC. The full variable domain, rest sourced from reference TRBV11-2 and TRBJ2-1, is EAGVAQSPRYKIIEKRQSVAFWCNPISGHATLYWYQQILGQGPKLLIQFQNNGVVDDSQLPKDRFSAERLKGVDSTLKIQPAKLEDSAVYLCASRYSQVEQFFGPGTRLTVL.

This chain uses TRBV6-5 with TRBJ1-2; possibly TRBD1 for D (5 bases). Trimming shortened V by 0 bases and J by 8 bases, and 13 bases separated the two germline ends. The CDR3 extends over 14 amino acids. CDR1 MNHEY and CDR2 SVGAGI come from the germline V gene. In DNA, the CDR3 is TGTGCCAGCAGTTACTCTGGGGGAGTAAAGGGCTACACCTTC. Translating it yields CASSYSGGVKGYTF.

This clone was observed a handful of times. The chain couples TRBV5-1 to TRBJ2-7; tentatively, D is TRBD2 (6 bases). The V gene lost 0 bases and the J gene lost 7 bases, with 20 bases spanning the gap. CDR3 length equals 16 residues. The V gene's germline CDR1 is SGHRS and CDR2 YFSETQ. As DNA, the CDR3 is TGCGCCAGCAGCTTGGTGGGGTGGGGGGACTCGGGGGAGCAGTACGTC. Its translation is CASSLVGWGDSGEQYV.

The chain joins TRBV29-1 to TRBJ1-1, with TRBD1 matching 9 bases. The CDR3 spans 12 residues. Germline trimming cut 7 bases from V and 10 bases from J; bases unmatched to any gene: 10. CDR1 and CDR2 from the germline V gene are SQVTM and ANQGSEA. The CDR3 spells CSAAGTGSIAFF. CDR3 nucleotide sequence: TGCAGCGCCGCCGGGACAGGGAGTATAGCTTTCTTT.

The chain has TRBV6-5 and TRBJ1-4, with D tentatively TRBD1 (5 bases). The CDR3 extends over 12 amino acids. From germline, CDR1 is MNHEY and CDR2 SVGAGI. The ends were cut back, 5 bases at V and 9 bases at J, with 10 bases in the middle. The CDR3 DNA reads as TGTGCCAGCAGTGGTGGGGGTAAAAAACTGTTTTTT. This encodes CASSGGGKKLFF.

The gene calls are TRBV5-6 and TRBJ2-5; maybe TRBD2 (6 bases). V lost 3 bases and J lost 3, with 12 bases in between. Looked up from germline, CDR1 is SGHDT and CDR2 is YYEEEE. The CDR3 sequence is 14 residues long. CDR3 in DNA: TGTGCCAGCAGCTGGGCGGGATTAAAAGAGACCCAGTACTTC. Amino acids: CASSWAGLKETQYF.